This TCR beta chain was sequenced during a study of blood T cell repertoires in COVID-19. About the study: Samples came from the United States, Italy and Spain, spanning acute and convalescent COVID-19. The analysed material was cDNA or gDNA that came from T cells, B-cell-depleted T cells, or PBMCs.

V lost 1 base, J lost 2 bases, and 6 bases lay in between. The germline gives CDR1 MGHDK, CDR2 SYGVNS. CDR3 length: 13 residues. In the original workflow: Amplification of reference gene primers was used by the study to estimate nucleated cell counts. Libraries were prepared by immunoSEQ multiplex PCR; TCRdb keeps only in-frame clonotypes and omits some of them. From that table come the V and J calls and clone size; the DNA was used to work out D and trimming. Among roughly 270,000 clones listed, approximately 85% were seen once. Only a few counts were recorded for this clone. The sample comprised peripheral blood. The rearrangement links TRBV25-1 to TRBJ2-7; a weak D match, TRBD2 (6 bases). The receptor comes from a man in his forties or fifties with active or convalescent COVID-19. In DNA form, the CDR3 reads TGTGCCAGCAGTGAATGGGGGGCCTACGAGCAGTACTTC. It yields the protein CASSEWGAYEQYF.